These 15 T cell receptor beta chains came from one sample sequenced in a study of shared clonotypes between healthy human individuals. The table came from immunoSEQ multiplex PCR; TCRdb's copy has only in-frame clones and leaves some out. The sample includes some 2.1 million clones, 85% to 95% of them seen just once. Sequencing used naive CD4+ T cells sorted from blood. Specified subset: CD45RA+ positively selected. The receptors here all came from a man aged 18 to 30 in good health.

The chain recombines TRBV30 with TRBJ2-3; D is perhaps TRBD1 (5 bases). Germline V lookup: CDR1 GTSNPN, CDR2 SVGIG (reference sequence). The CDR3 has 9 residues. Trimming took 4 bases from V and 13 from J, leaving 9 bases between them. The CDR3 protein is CAWTLGEYF. The DNA of the CDR3 is TGTGCCTGGACCCTAGGGGAGTATTTT.

This chain connects TRBV10-3 to TRBJ2-5; no clear D. V was trimmed by 4 bases and J by 1 base, leaving 7 bases between them. Germline V lookup: CDR1 ENHRY, CDR2 SYGVKD. The CDR3 is made up of 13 amino acids. The CDR3 DNA follows: TGTGCCATCAGTGGTACCCCCCAAGAGACCCAGTACTTC. Protein: CAISGTPQETQYF.

V and J are TRBV11-2 and TRBJ1-5; possible D gene TRBD1, 5 bases. V was clipped by 4 bases and J by 1 base, with 11 bases between them. The CDR3 runs to 15 residues. CDR1 and CDR2 from the germline V gene are SGHAT and FQNNGV. The CDR3 nucleotides are TGTGCCAGCAGCTCTTCCGGACACAGCAATCAGCCCCAGCATTTT. This sequence encodes CASSSSGHSNQPQHF.

The chain uses TRBV19 and TRBJ1-2, with D hard to call. CDR1 is LNHDA and CDR2 is SQIVND in the germline V gene (reference sequence). The CDR3 consists of 11 residues. V was clipped by 5 bases and J by 1 base, with 2 bases between them. CDR3 residues: CASSGNYGYTF. CDR3 DNA: TGTGCCAGTAGTGGTAACTATGGCTACACCTTC.

The rearrangement links TRBV28 to TRBJ1-2, with 8 bases that match TRBD1. The CDR3 is 13 amino acids. CDR1 is MDHEN, CDR2 SYDVKM, per germline. V lost 6 bases to trimming and J lost 6 bases; unmatched junction nucleotides: 6. Here the CDR3 reads CASRNAGGDGYTF. The CDR3 DNA is TGTGCCAGCAGAAACGCAGGGGGCGATGGCTACACCTTC.

This sequence joins TRBV2 and TRBJ2-5; 9 positions match TRBD2. This CDR3 has 15 amino acids. Trimming at V came to 4 bases and at J to 3 bases, leaving 6 bases not matched to a gene. CDR1 is SNHLY and CDR2 is FYNNEI in the germline V gene. In DNA form, the CDR3 reads TGTGCCAGCAGTGGGCTAGGGACTAGCAAAGAGACCCAGTACTTC. It codes for CASSGLGTSKETQYF. The variable domain in full, with the rest retrieved from reference TRBV2 and TRBJ2-5, is EPEVTQTPSHQVTQMGQEVILRCVPISNHLYFYWYRQILGQKVEFLVSFYNNEISEKSEIFDDQFSVERPDGSNFTLKIRSTKLEDSAMYFCASSGLGTSKETQYFGPGTRLLVL.

This chain joins TRBV6-1 and TRBJ2-7; either TRBD1 or TRBD2 may supply D (5 bases each). Per germline, CDR1 MNHNS and CDR2 SASEGT. This CDR3 comprises 14 residues. V lost 7 bases, J lost 8 bases, and 21 bases lay in between. The CDR3 here is CASNLRDAKNQQYF. The DNA for the CDR3 is TGTGCCAGCAACCTCCGGGACGCCAAGAATCAGCAGTACTTC.

The V call is TRBV19, the J call TRBJ2-1; the D gene is possibly TRBD2 (5 bases). Trimming removed 3 bases at V and 13 bases at J, with 10 bases between. The CDR3 has 11 residues. The germline V gene has CDR1 LNHDA and CDR2 SQIVND (reference sequence). CDR3 coding DNA: TGTGCCAGTAGTATTCAGGACTTACAGTTCTTC. Protein product: CASSIQDLQFF.

The genes are TRBV9 and TRBJ1-1; no definite D call. V was shortened by 2 bases and J by 0 bases, with 11 bases between the two germline ends. Germline V gives CDR1 SGDLS, CDR2 YYNGEE. This CDR3 spans 15 amino acids. CDR3 loop: CASSVNAVMNTEAFF. The CDR3 DNA is TGTGCCAGCAGCGTTAACGCAGTAATGAACACTGAAGCTTTCTTT.

V usage is TRBV11-3 and J usage is TRBJ2-1; 8 nucleotides agree with TRBD1. The V gene end was trimmed by 3 bases and the J gene end by 7 bases; junction bases not matched to a gene: 2. Germline CDR1 SGHNT, CDR2 YENEEA. This CDR3 is 13 amino acids long. Here the CDR3 reads CASSLDRVNEQFF. DNA for the CDR3: TGTGCCAGCAGCTTGGACAGGGTAAATGAGCAGTTCTTC.

The sample holds one count of this clone. The chain employs TRBV5-8 and TRBJ2-1, with 8 positions matching TRBD1. CDR1 and CDR2 from the germline V gene are SGHTS and YDEGEE. CDR3 length equals 15 residues. V lost 3 bases to trimming and J lost 10 bases; unmatched junction nucleotides: 12. For the CDR3, the DNA is TGTGCCAGCAGCTCCCGGGACAGGATTTACTGGGAGCAGTTCTTC. Its protein is CASSSRDRIYWEQFF.

This CDR3 reads CASAPSPSQGPGFF. The CDR3 region has the DNA TGTGCCAGCGCCCCTTCGCCATCGCAGGGCCCCGGGTTCTTC. The rearrangement uses TRBV6-4 and TRBJ2-1; D is perhaps TRBD1 (5 bases). The CDR3 is 14 residues long. Germline V gives CDR1 MRHNA, CDR2 SNTAGT. Trimming pared 8 bases from V and 15 bases from J, leaving 26 bases between.

The chain employs TRBV6-1 and TRBJ1-2; 8 bases agree with TRBD1. Trimming at V came to 7 bases and at J to 3 bases, leaving 4 bases not matched to a gene. This CDR3 is built from 13 residues. Germline assignment: CDR1 MNHNS and CDR2 SASEGT. In nucleotides, the CDR3 is TGTGCCAGCAAACACAGGGGGGACTATGGCTACACCTTC. The encoded protein is CASKHRGDYGYTF.

This clone was recorded once. The gene calls are TRBV7-2 and TRBJ2-5; D perhaps matches TRBD1 (5 bases). Germline CDR1 SGHTA, CDR2 FQGNSA. Trimming cost V 8 bases and J 4 bases, with 14 bases left between them. The CDR3 is 13 residues long. As DNA, the CDR3 is TGTGCCAGCGCTGTAGGGGCTGGAGAGACCCAGTACTTC. Encoded protein: CASAVGAGETQYF.

This clone was found a few times. CDR3 amino acids: CASSLGQDSGTYEQYF. CDR3 bases: TGCGCCAGCAGCTTGGGTCAGGATAGCGGTACCTACGAGCAGTACTTC. This sequence joins TRBV5-1 and TRBJ2-7; possible D gene TRBD2, 6 bases. CDR1 is SGHRS and CDR2 is YFSETQ in the germline V gene. CDR3 length: 16 residues. Between the trimmed V and J ends, which lost 0 bases and 2 bases, there was a span of 15 bases. The full variable domain, with the rest looked up from reference TRBV5-1 and TRBJ2-7, is KAGVTQTPRYLIKTRGQQVTLSCSPISGHRSVSWYQQTPGQGLQFLFEYFSETQRNKGNFPGRFSGRQFSNSRSEMNVSTLELGDSALYLCASSLGQDSGTYEQYFGPGTRLTVT.